Below, one TCR beta chain is given with its context. The data originate from a study of shared T cell receptors in the human thymus. The CDR3 extends over 14 amino acids. With V trimmed by 6 bases and J by 9 bases, 7 bases remained unmatched. Germline CDR1 SGHTS, CDR2 YDEGEE. The assay was immunoSEQ multiplex PCR, and TCRdb's table has in-frame clones only and misses some. The sample gives 640,000 or so clones, about 90% of which show up once; roughly 0.0089% is in the top ten. Separately, the same data were catalogued under a study of human thymus T cells. From that study: During corrective heart surgery, resections were taken, and the thymus tissue came from them.

The sample consisted of thymocytes. The source of this sequence is a boy in the first two years of life with a congenital heart defect. The chain recombines TRBV5-8 with TRBJ2-5, with TRBD2 identical over 14 bases. The CDR3 reads CASNPVTSGGAQYF. CDR3 DNA: TGTGCCAGCAACCCAGTGACTAGCGGGGGGGCCCAGTACTTC.